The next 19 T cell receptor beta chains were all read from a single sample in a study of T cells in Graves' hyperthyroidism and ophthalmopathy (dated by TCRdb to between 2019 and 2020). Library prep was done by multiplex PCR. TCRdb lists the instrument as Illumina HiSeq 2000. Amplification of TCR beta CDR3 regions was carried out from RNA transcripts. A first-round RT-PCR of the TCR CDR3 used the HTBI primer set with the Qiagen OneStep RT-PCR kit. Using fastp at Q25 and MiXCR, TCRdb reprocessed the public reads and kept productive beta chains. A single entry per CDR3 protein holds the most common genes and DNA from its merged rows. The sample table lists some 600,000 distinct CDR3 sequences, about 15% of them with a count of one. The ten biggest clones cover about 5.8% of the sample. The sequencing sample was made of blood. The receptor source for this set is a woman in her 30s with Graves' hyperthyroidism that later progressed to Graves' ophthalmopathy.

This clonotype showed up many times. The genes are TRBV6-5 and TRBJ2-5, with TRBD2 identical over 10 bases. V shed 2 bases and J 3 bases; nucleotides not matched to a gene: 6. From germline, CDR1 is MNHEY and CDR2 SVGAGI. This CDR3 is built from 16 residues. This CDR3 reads CASSYMVAGGEETQYF. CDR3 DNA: TGTGCCAGCAGTTACATGGTAGCGGGAGGTGAAGAGACCCAGTACTTC.

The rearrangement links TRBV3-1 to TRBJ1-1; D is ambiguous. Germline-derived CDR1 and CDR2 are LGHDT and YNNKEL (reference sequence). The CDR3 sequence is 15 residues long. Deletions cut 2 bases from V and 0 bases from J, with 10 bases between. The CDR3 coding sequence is TGTGCCAGCAGCCAAACGGGTCAGGTGAACACTGAAGCTTTCTTT. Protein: CASSQTGQVNTEAFF.

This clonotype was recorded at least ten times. The CDR3: CASRGRGDTGELFF. The CDR3, as DNA: TGTGCCAGCAGGGGCCGGGGCGACACCGGGGAGCTGTTTTTT. The genes are TRBV12-3 or TRBV12-4 and TRBJ2-2; either TRBD1 or TRBD2 may supply D (5 bases each). V was trimmed by 6 bases and J by 3 bases, leaving 11 bases between them. The CDR3 covers 14 residues.

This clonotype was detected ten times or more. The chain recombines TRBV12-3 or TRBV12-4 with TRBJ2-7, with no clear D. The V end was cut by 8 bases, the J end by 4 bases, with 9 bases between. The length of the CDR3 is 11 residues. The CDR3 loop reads CASGMRYEQYF. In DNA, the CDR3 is TGTGCCAGCGGGATGAGGTACGAGCAGTACTTC.

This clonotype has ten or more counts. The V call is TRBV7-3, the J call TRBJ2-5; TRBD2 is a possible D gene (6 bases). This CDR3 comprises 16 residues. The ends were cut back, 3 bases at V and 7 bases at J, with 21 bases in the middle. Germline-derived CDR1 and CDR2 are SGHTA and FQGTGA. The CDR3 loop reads CASSLTDINQGGTQYF. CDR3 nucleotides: TGTGCCAGCAGCTTGACAGACATCAACCAGGGAGGGACCCAGTACTTC.

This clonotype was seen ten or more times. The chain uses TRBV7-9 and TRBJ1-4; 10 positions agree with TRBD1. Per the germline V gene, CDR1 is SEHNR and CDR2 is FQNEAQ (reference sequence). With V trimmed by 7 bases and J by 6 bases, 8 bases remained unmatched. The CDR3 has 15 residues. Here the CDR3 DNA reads TGTGCCAGCACCCCTCCCGGGACAGGGGATGAAAAACTGTTTTTT. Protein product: CASTPPGTGDEKLFF. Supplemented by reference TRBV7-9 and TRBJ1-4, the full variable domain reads DTGVSQNPRHKITKRGQNVTFRCDPISEHNRLYWYRQTLGQGPEFLTYFQNEAQLEKSRLLSDRFSAERPKGSFSTLEIQRTEQGDSAMYLCASTPPGTGDEKLFFGSGTQLSVL.

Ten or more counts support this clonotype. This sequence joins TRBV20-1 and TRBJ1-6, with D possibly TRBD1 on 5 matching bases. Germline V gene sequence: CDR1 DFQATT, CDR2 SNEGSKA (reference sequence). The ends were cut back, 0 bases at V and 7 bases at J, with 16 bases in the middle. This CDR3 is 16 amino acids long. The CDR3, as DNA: TGCAGTGCTAGAGACCTCGACAGCGCGGGAAATTCACCCCTCCACTTT. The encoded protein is CSARDLDSAGNSPLHF.

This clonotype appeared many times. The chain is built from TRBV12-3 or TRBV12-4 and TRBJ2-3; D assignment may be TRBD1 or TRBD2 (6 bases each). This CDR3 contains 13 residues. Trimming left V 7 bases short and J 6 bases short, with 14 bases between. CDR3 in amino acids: CASKARGEDTQYF. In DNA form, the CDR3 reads TGTGCCAGCAAAGCAAGGGGGGAGGATACGCAGTATTTT.

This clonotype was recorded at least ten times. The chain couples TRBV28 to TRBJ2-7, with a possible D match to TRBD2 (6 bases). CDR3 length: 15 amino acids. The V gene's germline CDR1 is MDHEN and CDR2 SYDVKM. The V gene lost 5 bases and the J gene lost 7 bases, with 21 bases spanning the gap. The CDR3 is CASSLNYRDLMEQYF. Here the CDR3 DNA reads TGTGCCAGCAGTCTGAACTACCGGGACTTAATGGAGCAGTACTTC.

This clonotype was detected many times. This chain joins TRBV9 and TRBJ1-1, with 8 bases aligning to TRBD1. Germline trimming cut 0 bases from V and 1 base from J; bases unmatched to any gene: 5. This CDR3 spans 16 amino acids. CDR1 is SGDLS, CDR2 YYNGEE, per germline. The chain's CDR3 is CASSVGQGAANTEAFF. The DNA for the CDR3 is TGTGCCAGCAGCGTAGGTCAGGGGGCGGCGAACACTGAAGCTTTCTTT.

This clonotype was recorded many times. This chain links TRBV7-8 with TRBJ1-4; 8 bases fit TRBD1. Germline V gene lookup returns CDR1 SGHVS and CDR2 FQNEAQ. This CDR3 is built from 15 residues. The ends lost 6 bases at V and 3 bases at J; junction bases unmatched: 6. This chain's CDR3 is CASRHPGQANEKLFF. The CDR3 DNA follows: TGTGCCAGCAGGCACCCGGGACAGGCTAATGAAAAACTGTTTTTT.

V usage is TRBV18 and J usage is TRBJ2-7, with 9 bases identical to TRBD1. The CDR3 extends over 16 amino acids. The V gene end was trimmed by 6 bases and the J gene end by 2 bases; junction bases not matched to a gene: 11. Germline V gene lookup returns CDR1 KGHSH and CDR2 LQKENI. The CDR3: CASSRDRDRAPYEQYF. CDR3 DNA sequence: TGTGCCAGCTCCCGAGACCGGGACAGGGCCCCCTACGAGCAGTACTTC.

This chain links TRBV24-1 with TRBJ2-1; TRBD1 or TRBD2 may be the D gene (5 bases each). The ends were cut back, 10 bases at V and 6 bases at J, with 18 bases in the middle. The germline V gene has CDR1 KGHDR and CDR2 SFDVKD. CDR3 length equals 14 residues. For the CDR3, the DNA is TGTGCCACGCAGACAGCGGAAGCTAGCAATGAGCAGTTCTTC. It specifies CATQTAEASNEQFF.

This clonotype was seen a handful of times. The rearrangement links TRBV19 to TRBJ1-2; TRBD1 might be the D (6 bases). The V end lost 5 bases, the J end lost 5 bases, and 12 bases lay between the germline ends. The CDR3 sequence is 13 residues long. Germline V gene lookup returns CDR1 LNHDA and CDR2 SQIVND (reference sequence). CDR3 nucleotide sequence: TGTGCCAGTAGTCCGGAAGGGGGATATGGCTACACCTTC. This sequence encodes CASSPEGGYGYTF.

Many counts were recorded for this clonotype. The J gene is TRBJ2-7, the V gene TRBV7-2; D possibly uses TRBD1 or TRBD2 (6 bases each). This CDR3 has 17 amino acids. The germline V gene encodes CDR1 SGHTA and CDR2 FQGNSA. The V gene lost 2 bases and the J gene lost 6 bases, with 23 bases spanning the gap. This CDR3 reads CASSLPLRGRPALEQYF. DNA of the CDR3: TGTGCCAGCAGCTTACCCTTGAGGGGGAGGCCTGCCCTCGAGCAGTACTTC.

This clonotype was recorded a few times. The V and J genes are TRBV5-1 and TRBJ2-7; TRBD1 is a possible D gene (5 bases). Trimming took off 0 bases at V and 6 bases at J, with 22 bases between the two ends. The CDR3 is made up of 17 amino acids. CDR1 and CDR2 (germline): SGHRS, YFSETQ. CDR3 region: CASSLGQQGIRPSEQYF. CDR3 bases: TGCGCCAGCAGCTTGGGGCAGCAGGGCATTCGGCCCAGCGAGCAGTACTTC.

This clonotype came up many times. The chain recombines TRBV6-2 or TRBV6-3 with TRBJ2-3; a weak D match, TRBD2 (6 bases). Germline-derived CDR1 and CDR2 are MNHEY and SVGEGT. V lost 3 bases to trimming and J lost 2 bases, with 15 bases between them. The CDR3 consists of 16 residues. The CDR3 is CASSYSGESVTDTQYF. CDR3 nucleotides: TGTGCCAGCAGTTATTCGGGGGAATCGGTCACAGATACGCAGTATTTT.

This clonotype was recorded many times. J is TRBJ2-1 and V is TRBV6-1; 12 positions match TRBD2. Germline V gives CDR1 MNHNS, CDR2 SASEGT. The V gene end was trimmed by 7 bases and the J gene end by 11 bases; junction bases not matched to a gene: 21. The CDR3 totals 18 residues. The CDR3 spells CASNKGIGLAGKAPKQFF. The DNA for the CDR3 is TGTGCCAGCAACAAAGGAATAGGACTAGCGGGGAAGGCCCCCAAGCAGTTCTTC.

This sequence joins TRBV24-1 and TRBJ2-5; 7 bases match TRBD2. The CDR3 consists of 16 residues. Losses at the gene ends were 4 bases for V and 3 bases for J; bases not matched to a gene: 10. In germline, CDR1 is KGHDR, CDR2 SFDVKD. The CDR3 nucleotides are TGTGCCACCAGTGACCGACAACGGACTAGTGAAGAGACCCAGTACTTC. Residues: CATSDRQRTSEETQYF.